This T cell receptor beta chain appears in the sequencing data of a study of breast tumors, draining lymph nodes, adjacent tissues. CDR1 is DFQATT and CDR2 is SNEGSKA in the germline V gene (reference sequence). The CDR3 has 12 amino acids. Germline trimming cut 4 bases from V and 3 bases from J; bases unmatched to any gene: 2. Many counts were recorded for this clonotype. Antigen unknown. General observations from the study: Tumors had less TCR diversity than lymph nodes, more than nontumor tissue. Data fit most tumor T cells coming from lymph node, expanding in tumor. The lymph node origin of tumor T cells was framed as consistent with a hypothesis, not demonstrated. Compared with basal-like, luminal-like tumors shared significantly more repertoire with nontumor tissue.

A single record per CDR3 protein comes from TCRdb applying MiXCR to the multiplex PCR reads. The sample has roughly 260,000 distinct CDR3 sequences; around 31% are singletons. Samples came from axillary lymph nodes draining the breast cancer. This receptor was identified in a female donor with breast cancer. Some clones in this sample may be carry-over from other donors' samples. The sequenced material came from axillary lymph node tissue. J is TRBJ2-7 and V is TRBV20-1, with TRBD2 matching 8 bases. The CDR3 sequence is CSATTSGYEQYF. DNA of the CDR3: TGCAGTGCTACCACTAGCGGCTACGAGCAGTACTTC.